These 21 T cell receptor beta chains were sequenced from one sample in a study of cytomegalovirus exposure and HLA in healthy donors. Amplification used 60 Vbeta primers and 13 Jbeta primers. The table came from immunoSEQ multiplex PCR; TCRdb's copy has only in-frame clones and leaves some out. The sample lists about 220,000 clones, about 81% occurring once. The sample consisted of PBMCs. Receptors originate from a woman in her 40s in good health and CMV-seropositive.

CDR3 sequence reads: CASSLVGQGEAFF. The CDR3 DNA is TGTGCCAGCAGCTTAGTTGGGCAGGGGGAAGCTTTCTTT. The chain links TRBV11-2 to TRBJ1-1, with D possibly being TRBD1 (6 bases). The germline gives CDR1 SGHAT, CDR2 FQNNGV. V dropped 1 base and J dropped 8 bases, with 11 bases sitting between them. The CDR3 spans 13 residues.

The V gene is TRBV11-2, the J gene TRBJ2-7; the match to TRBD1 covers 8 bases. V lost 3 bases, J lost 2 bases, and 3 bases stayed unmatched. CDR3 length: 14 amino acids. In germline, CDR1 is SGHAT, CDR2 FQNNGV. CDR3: CASSFRGRPYEQYF. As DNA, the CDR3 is TGTGCCAGCAGCTTCAGGGGGCGGCCCTACGAGCAGTACTTC.

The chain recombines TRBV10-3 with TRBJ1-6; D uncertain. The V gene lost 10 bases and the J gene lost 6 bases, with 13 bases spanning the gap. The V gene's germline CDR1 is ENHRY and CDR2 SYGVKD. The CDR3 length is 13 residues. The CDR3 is CANGPLINSPLHF. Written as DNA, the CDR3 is TGTGCCAACGGTCCCTTGATTAATTCACCCCTCCACTTT.

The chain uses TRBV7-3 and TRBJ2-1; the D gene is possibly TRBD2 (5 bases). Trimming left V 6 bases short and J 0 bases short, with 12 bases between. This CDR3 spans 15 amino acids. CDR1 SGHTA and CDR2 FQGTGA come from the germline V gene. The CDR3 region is CASSQADSSYNEQFF. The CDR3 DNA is TGTGCCAGCAGTCAAGCGGATAGCTCCTACAATGAGCAGTTCTTC.

DNA of the CDR3: TGTGCCTGGAGTGAGGCAGAAAGGCCGGGGGGTTCACCCCTCCACTTT. As protein: CAWSEAERPGGSPLHF. This chain joins TRBV30 and TRBJ1-6; D possibly corresponds to TRBD1 (5 bases). The CDR3 extends over 16 amino acids. The germline gives CDR1 GTSNPN, CDR2 SVGIG (reference sequence). V gave up 1 base and J gave up 9 bases, with 19 bases separating them. The full variable domain, completed using reference TRBV30 and TRBJ1-6, is SQTIHQWPATLVQPVGSPLSLECTVEGTSNPNLYWYRQAAGRGLQLLFYSVGIGQISSEVPQNLSASRPQDRQFILSSKKLLLSDSGFYLCAWSEAERPGGSPLHFGNGTRLTVT.

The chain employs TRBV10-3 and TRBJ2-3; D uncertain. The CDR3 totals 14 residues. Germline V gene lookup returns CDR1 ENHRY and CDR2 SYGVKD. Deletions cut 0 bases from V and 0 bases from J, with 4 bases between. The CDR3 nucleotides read TGTGCCATCAGTGAGTCCAAAAGCACAGATACGCAGTATTTT. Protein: CAISESKSTDTQYF.

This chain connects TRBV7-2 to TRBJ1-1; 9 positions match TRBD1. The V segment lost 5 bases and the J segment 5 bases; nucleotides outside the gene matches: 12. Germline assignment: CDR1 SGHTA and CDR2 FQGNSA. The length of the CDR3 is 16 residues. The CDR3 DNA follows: TGTGCCAGCAGCCGCGGTGGAAACAGGGGGCGGACTGAAGCTTTCTTT. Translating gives CASSRGGNRGRTEAFF.

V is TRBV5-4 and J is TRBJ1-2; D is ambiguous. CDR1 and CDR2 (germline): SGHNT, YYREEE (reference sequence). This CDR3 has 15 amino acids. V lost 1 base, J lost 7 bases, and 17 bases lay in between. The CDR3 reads CASSLNGGARAGYTF. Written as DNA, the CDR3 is TGTGCCAGCAGCTTGAACGGCGGTGCGAGGGCTGGCTACACCTTC.

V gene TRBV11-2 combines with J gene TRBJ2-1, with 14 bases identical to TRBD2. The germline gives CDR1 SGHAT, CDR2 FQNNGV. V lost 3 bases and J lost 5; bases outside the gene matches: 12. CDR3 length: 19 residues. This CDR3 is CASSFRWTSGGPRHNEQFF. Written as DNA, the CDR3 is TGTGCCAGCAGCTTCAGGTGGACTAGCGGGGGGCCCCGTCACAATGAGCAGTTCTTC.

The CDR3, as DNA: TGTGCCAGCAGCCCAGTACCCGGGACAGGATCCTACAATGAGCAGTTCTTC. It is translated as CASSPVPGTGSYNEQFF. The chain links TRBV7-7 to TRBJ2-1, with TRBD1 identical over 8 bases. Germline V CDR1 and CDR2: SSHAT, FNYEAQ (reference sequence). The CDR3 is made up of 17 amino acids. V trimming: 5 bases; J trimming: 1 base; junction bases outside the gene matches: 10.

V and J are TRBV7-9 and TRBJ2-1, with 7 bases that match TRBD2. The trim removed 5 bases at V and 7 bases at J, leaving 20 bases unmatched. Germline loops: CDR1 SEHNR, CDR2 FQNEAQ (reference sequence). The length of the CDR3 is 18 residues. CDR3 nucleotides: TGTGCCAGCAGCCCATCGCCGTCAAACCAGCGGGGTCGGAATGAGCAGTTCTTC. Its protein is CASSPSPSNQRGRNEQFF.

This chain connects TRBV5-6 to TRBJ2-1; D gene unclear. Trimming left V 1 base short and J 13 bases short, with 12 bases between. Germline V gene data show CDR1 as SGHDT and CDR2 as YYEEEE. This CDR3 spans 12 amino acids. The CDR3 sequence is CASSLSLAPQFF. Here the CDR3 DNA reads TGTGCCAGCAGCTTGTCTTTGGCACCCCAGTTCTTC.

For the CDR3, the DNA is TGTGCCAGCAGTTTTCCGACTAGTAAAGGAAATACGCAGTATTTT. Protein: CASSFPTSKGNTQYF. This chain joins TRBV28 and TRBJ2-3; D may be TRBD2 (6 bases). The CDR3 contains 15 residues. V lost 3 bases and J lost 7, with 17 bases in between. The germline CDR1 and CDR2 sequences are MDHEN and SYDVKM.

CDR3 nucleotide sequence: TGTGCCAGCAGTTCAGCAGGGACATTAGCCCAAGAGACCCAGTACTTC. Translating it yields CASSSAGTLAQETQYF. V usage is TRBV5-6 and J usage is TRBJ2-5, with D perhaps TRBD1 (6 bases). CDR1 is SGHDT and CDR2 is YYEEEE in the germline V gene. Trimming left V 5 bases short and J 1 base short, with 18 bases between. The CDR3 contains 16 residues.

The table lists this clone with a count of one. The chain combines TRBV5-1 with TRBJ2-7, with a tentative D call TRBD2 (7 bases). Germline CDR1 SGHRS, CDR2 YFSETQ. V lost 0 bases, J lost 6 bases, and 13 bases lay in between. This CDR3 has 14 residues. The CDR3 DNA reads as TGCGCCAGCAGCTTGGACGGGGGGCTATTCGAGCAGTACTTC. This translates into CASSLDGGLFEQYF. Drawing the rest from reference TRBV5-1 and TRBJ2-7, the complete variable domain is KAGVTQTPRYLIKTRGQQVTLSCSPISGHRSVSWYQQTPGQGLQFLFEYFSETQRNKGNFPGRFSGRQFSNSRSEMNVSTLELGDSALYLCASSLDGGLFEQYFGPGTRLTVT.

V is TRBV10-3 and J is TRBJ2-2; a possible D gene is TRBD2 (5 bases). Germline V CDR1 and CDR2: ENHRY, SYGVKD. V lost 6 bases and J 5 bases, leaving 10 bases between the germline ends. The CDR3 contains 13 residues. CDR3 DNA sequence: TGTGCCATCAGCGGGATAGTGACCGGGGAGCTGTTTTTT. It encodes CAISGIVTGELFF.

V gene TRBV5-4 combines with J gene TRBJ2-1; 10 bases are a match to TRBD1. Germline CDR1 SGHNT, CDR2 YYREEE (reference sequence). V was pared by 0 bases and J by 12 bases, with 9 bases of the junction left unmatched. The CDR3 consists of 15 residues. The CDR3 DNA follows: TGTGCCAGCAGCTTGGTCGGGACAGGGGTTTCAATGCAGTTCTTC. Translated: CASSLVGTGVSMQFF.

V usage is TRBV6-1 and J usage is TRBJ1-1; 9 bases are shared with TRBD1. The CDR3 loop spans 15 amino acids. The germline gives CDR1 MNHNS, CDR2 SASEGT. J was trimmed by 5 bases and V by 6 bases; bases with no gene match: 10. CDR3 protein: CASSPDRGIRTEAFF. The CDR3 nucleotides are TGTGCCAGCAGCCCCGACAGGGGGATTAGAACTGAAGCTTTCTTT.

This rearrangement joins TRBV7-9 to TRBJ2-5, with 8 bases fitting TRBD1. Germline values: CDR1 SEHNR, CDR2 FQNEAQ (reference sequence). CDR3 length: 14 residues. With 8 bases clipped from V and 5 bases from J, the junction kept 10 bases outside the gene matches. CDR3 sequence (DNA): TGTGCCAGCGAGGGGCTTCAGGGGGCGGAGACCCAGTACTTC. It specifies CASEGLQGAETQYF. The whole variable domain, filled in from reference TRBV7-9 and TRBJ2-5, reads DTGVSQNPRHKITKRGQNVTFRCDPISEHNRLYWYRQTLGQGPEFLTYFQNEAQLEKSRLLSDRFSAERPKGSFSTLEIQRTEQGDSAMYLCASEGLQGAETQYFGPGTRLLVL.

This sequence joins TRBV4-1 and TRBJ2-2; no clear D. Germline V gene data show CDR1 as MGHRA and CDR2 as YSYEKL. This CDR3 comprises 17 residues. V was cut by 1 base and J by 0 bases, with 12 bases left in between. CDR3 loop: CASSQGVRISNTGELFF. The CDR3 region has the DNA TGCGCCAGCAGCCAAGGGGTGAGGATTTCGAACACCGGGGAGCTGTTTTTT.

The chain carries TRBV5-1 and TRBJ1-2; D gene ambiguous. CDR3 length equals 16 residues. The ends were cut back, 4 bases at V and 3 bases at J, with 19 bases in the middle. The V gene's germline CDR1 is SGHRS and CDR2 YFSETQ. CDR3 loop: CASSVGLQRQYYGYTF. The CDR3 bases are TGCGCCAGCAGCGTCGGCCTCCAGAGGCAGTACTATGGCTACACCTTC.